This TCR beta chain was documented in a study of T-cell memory formation after mild COVID-19. The wider study: Largely, the TCR clusters proved donor specific.

After 5'RACE with constant-segment primers, TCR alpha and TCR beta cDNA libraries carrying sample barcodes and UMIs were obtained. Via MiXCR, TCRdb re-called the 5' RACE reads, giving one row per CDR3 protein. The table has 300,000 to 350,000 distinct CDR3 sequences, approximately 14% seen once; the top ten hold 21%. General study points: Cross-reactive memory seemingly joined, as some responding clones were found in pre-infection memory.

The CDR3 has 17 amino acids. V was pared by 4 bases and J by 1 base, with 3 bases of the junction left unmatched. Germline CDR1 is ENHRY and CDR2 is SYGVKD. Of note for this clonotype: Antigen specificity is unknown.

The chain combines TRBV10-3 with TRBJ2-3; 15 bases agree with TRBD2. This TCR derives from a young man who had mild COVID-19 (a few samples of this study predate the infection). Cell type and time point are not known. Sequenced material: PBMCs or a T cell subset sorted from them (not recorded which). CDR3 loop: CAISGGLAGGGTDTQYF. As DNA, the CDR3 is TGTGCCATCAGTGGAGGACTAGCGGGGGGGGGCACAGATACGCAGTATTTT.